The 32 T cell receptor beta chains listed next were all sequenced from one sample in a study of response to subunit inactivated influenza vaccine (dated by TCRdb to about 2018). Library construction relied on RT-PCR. The instrument given in TCRdb is Illumina HiSeq 2500. TCRdb trimmed the raw reads at Q25, called clones with MiXCR and kept productive beta chains. Entries that share a CDR3 protein sequence are merged under the most common genes and DNA. For this sample there are about 240,000 distinct CDR3 sequences; roughly an eighth appear just once. The top ten constitute more than 7% of the sample. Source: non-naive T cells sorted from PBMCs, taken 14 to 15 days before vaccination. The sample's cell subset or site label, decoded: memory T cell fraction. Receptors were obtained from a man between 45 and 60 years old who received an inactivated influenza vaccine. Donor details come from another sample of the same person, matched by shared clones.

This clonotype has ten or more counts. This chain links TRBV18 with TRBJ2-3; no definite D call. The CDR3 totals 14 residues. The germline gives CDR1 KGHSH, CDR2 LQKENI. With 0 bases removed from V and 2 bases from J, the gap between germline ends came to 6 bases. CDR3 sequence (DNA): TGTGCCAGCTCACCACCGGCGGTCACAGATACGCAGTATTTT. The encoded protein is CASSPPAVTDTQYF.

The chain joins TRBV6-1 to TRBJ1-4, with D unclear. Germline V lookup: CDR1 MNHNS, CDR2 SASEGT. V lost 8 bases and J 0 bases, leaving 7 bases between the germline ends. The CDR3 runs to 13 residues. This CDR3 reads CASCGATNEKLFF. In nucleotides, the CDR3 is TGTGCCAGCTGCGGCGCAACTAATGAAAAACTGTTTTTT.

This clonotype was detected ten times or more. The chain has TRBV5-6 and TRBJ1-1, with a weak D call TRBD1 (5 bases). Trimming took off 4 bases at V and 7 bases at J, with 11 bases between the two ends. The CDR3 spans 12 residues. Germline V gene data show CDR1 as SGHDT and CDR2 as YYEEEE. The CDR3 DNA reads as TGTGCCAGCAGCCCGTGGGACGGTGAAGCTTTCTTT. It is translated as CASSPWDGEAFF.

In its sample, this clonotype was seen many times. The rearrangement links TRBV7-7 to TRBJ2-3; 12 bases align to TRBD2. Germline V gives CDR1 SSHAT, CDR2 FNYEAQ (reference sequence). This CDR3 has 17 amino acids. V lost 1 base, J lost 4 bases, and 6 bases stayed unmatched. CDR3 loop: CASSLEASGRAADTQYF. The CDR3 DNA sequence: TGTGCCAGCAGCTTAGAGGCTAGCGGGAGGGCCGCAGATACGCAGTATTTT.

This clonotype was recorded at least ten times. The chain combines TRBV4-2 with TRBJ2-5, with D unresolved. V was trimmed by 0 bases and J by 4 bases, leaving 6 bases between them. Germline V CDR1 and CDR2: LGHNA, YNFKEQ. The CDR3 consists of 13 residues. The DNA of the CDR3 is TGTGCCAGCAGCCAAGAGTGGGGAGAGACCCAGTACTTC. This gives the protein CASSQEWGETQYF.

This clonotype came up many times. This chain joins TRBV28 and TRBJ2-7, with 9 nucleotides matching TRBD2. Trimming removed 6 bases from V and 0 bases from J; junction bases left unmatched: 3. The CDR3 extends over 14 amino acids. Germline loops: CDR1 MDHEN, CDR2 SYDVKM. CDR3 in DNA: TGTGCCAGCAGGGGTAGCGGGAGCTCCTACGAGCAGTACTTC. It specifies CASRGSGSSYEQYF.

The table lists this clonotype with a few counts. The rearrangement links TRBV6-2 or TRBV6-3 to TRBJ2-1, with D possibly TRBD2 on 6 matching bases. The length of the CDR3 is 16 residues. Germline V gene sequence: CDR1 MNHEY, CDR2 SVGEGT. The V end was cut by 5 bases, the J end by 8 bases, with 22 bases between. CDR3 sequence: CASSDIRRLKRDEQFF. The CDR3 nucleotides are TGTGCCAGCAGTGATATCCGCAGGCTTAAGCGGGATGAGCAGTTCTTC.

The chain links TRBV20-1 to TRBJ1-6, with 7 bases that match TRBD1. The CDR3 extends over 13 amino acids. The J segment lost 7 bases and the V segment lost 5 bases, leaving 5 bases of the junction unmatched. In germline, CDR1 is DFQATT, CDR2 SNEGSKA (reference sequence). This CDR3 is CSAGDSANSPLHF. Here the CDR3 DNA reads TGCAGTGCTGGGGACAGTGCGAATTCACCCCTCCACTTT.

The genes are TRBV12-3 or TRBV12-4 and TRBJ2-7; D is unclear. V lost 5 bases, J lost 0 bases, and 14 bases lay in between. This CDR3 comprises 15 residues. CDR3 nucleotide sequence: TGTGCCAGCAGTCCGTTCGGTTCCAACTCCTACGAGCAGTACTTC. Its translation: CASSPFGSNSYEQYF.

This chain uses TRBV7-2 with TRBJ1-2; D is undetermined. Germline values: CDR1 SGHTA, CDR2 FQGNSA. This CDR3 contains 16 residues. Trimming cost V 0 bases and J 0 bases, with 11 bases left between them. The CDR3 here is CASSLAVQTTNYGYTF. CDR3 in DNA: TGTGCCAGCAGCTTAGCAGTGCAGACAACTAACTATGGCTACACCTTC.

This clonotype appeared a few times. The gene calls are TRBV2 and TRBJ2-5; D is undetermined. The CDR3 is 13 amino acids. The V and J ends lost 6 bases and 2 bases respectively, with 10 bases between them. Germline values: CDR1 SNHLY, CDR2 FYNNEI. The CDR3 here is CASSPDLQETQYF. The DNA for the CDR3 is TGTGCCAGCAGCCCCGACTTGCAAGAGACCCAGTACTTC.

This clonotype was found once. The chain uses TRBV4-3 and TRBJ1-6; D may be TRBD1 (5 bases). The CDR3 spans 20 residues. V lost 0 bases, J lost 3 bases, and 21 bases lay in between. Germline CDR1 reads LGHNA; CDR2 reads YSLEER. Here the CDR3 DNA reads TGCGCCAGCAGCCAAGAGGCTAACCGTGGGATTGGGGGCTATAATTCACCCCTCCACTTT. Translating it yields CASSQEANRGIGGYNSPLHF.

The chain carries TRBV3-1 and TRBJ2-7; tentative D call: TRBD2 (6 bases). With 4 bases removed from V and 5 bases from J, the gap between germline ends came to 15 bases. This CDR3 region has 14 residues. Germline CDR1 is LGHDT and CDR2 is YNNKEL (reference sequence). The CDR3 loop is CASSPAGGGNEQYF. The CDR3 nucleotides read TGTGCCAGCAGCCCCGCCGGGGGAGGAAACGAGCAGTACTTC.

The rearrangement links TRBV5-6 to TRBJ1-1; the D is unclear. CDR1 and CDR2 (germline): SGHDT, YYEEEE. Trimming pared 4 bases from V and 1 base from J, leaving 17 bases between. This CDR3 has 16 residues. The CDR3 DNA is TGTGCCAGCAGCCCCGGCGTTCGACCTAAGAACACTGAAGCTTTCTTT. Protein product: CASSPGVRPKNTEAFF.

The gene calls are TRBV4-1 and TRBJ2-1; 11 positions match TRBD2. The germline V gene has CDR1 MGHRA and CDR2 YSYEKL. The CDR3 is 14 amino acids. Germline trimming cut 4 bases from V and 7 bases from J; bases unmatched to any gene: 3. The CDR3 sequence: CASSPRTSGNEQFF. Here the CDR3 DNA reads TGCGCCAGCAGCCCCCGGACTAGCGGGAATGAGCAGTTCTTC.

This clonotype showed up many times. This chain uses TRBV28 with TRBJ1-5; D perhaps matches TRBD1 (6 bases). V was pared by 5 bases and J by 6 bases, with 11 bases between. Germline CDR1 is MDHEN and CDR2 is SYDVKM. CDR3 length: 13 amino acids. The CDR3 is CASSRQAAQPQHF. The CDR3 DNA sequence: TGTGCCAGCAGTCGACAGGCGGCTCAGCCCCAGCATTTT. The full variable domain, rest sourced from reference TRBV28 and TRBJ1-5, is DVKVTQSSRYLVKRTGEKVFLECVQDMDHENMFWYRQDPGLGLRLIYFSYDVKMKEKGDIPEGYSVSREKKERFSLILESASTNQTSMYLCASSRQAAQPQHFGDGTRLSIL.

This clonotype was seen many times. The V gene is TRBV4-1, the J gene TRBJ2-1; 7 bases are a match to TRBD2. The germline CDR1 and CDR2 sequences are MGHRA and YSYEKL. J lost 0 bases, V lost 0 bases, and 2 bases had no gene match. The CDR3 sequence is 16 residues long. The chain's CDR3 is CASSQDLAASYNEQFF. The CDR3, as DNA: TGCGCCAGCAGCCAAGACCTAGCGGCCTCCTACAATGAGCAGTTCTTC.

The chain carries TRBV14 and TRBJ2-5; D possibly uses TRBD1 or TRBD2 (5 bases each). Germline V gene lookup returns CDR1 SGHDN and CDR2 FVKESK. The CDR3 sequence is 13 residues long. V lost 1 base and J lost 7, with 10 bases in between. CDR3 coding DNA: TGTGCCAGCAGCCAAGGACTGGGGGTGACCCAGTACTTC. Amino acid sequence: CASSQGLGVTQYF.

This clonotype showed up just a few times. The chain joins TRBV6-1 to TRBJ2-1, with D possibly being TRBD2 (5 bases). Trimming cost V 1 base and J 15 bases, with 10 bases left between them. This CDR3 has 11 residues. The germline V gene has CDR1 MNHNS and CDR2 SASEGT. The CDR3 nucleotides are TGTGCCAGCAGTGAAGAAGCTAGCCGGTTCTTC. Amino acid sequence: CASSEEASRFF.

Written as DNA, the CDR3 is TGTGCCAGCAGCACTGACCCCGGGGGTTACGAGCAGTACTTC. Its protein is CASSTDPGGYEQYF. The rearrangement links TRBV7-2 to TRBJ2-7, with D possibly TRBD2 on 6 matching bases. CDR1 and CDR2 (germline): SGHTA, FQGNSA. Trimming removed 5 bases at V and 4 bases at J, with 15 bases between. This CDR3 has 14 amino acids.

CDR3 protein: CASSLGLSGYNSPLHF. The DNA for the CDR3 is TGTGCCAGCAGTTTAGGCCTTTCGGGTTATAATTCACCCCTCCACTTT. The chain employs TRBV12-3 or TRBV12-4 and TRBJ1-6, with D uncertain. CDR3 length: 16 amino acids. The V end was cut by 1 base, the J end by 4 bases, with 11 bases between.

This clonotype appeared a few times. The chain couples TRBV27 to TRBJ1-4; 11 bases match TRBD1. Germline V CDR1 and CDR2: MNHEY, SMNVEV (reference sequence). The V gene end was trimmed by 6 bases and the J gene end by 11 bases; junction bases not matched to a gene: 8. The CDR3 extends over 14 amino acids. The CDR3 spells CASRILRDRGKLFF. The CDR3 nucleotides are TGTGCCAGCAGGATACTACGGGACAGGGGGAAACTGTTTTTT. Filled out from reference TRBV27 and TRBJ1-4, the complete variable domain reads EAQVTQNPRYLITVTGKKLTVTCSQNMNHEYMSWYRQDPGLGLRQIYYSMNVEVTDKGDVPEGYKVSRKEKRNFPLILESPSPNQTSLYFCASRILRDRGKLFFGSGTQLSVL.

This clonotype was recorded at least ten times. Written as DNA, the CDR3 is TGCGCCAGCAGCGAGGCGGGAACGGGAGATACGCAGTATTTT. Translation: CASSEAGTGDTQYF. The J gene is TRBJ2-3, the V gene TRBV5-1, with D possibly being TRBD2 (6 bases). This CDR3 is built from 14 residues. V was cut by 4 bases and J by 5 bases, with 14 bases left in between. CDR1 is SGHRS, CDR2 YFSETQ, per germline.

This clonotype was counted many times. The chain carries TRBV5-1 and TRBJ2-7; TRBD1 aligns across 7 bases. CDR3 length: 16 amino acids. With V trimmed by 4 bases and J by 1 base, 11 bases remained unmatched. Germline CDR1 reads SGHRS; CDR2 reads YFSETQ. The CDR3 sequence is CASSSIGGAGSYEQYF. CDR3 DNA: TGCGCCAGCAGCAGTATAGGGGGCGCCGGATCCTACGAGCAGTACTTC.

There are many counts of this clonotype. The chain employs TRBV5-6 and TRBJ2-1; tentative D call: TRBD2 (6 bases). V lost 2 bases and J 6 bases, leaving 15 bases between the germline ends. The CDR3 runs 15 residues. Germline values: CDR1 SGHDT, CDR2 YYEEEE. CDR3 sequence reads: CASSFRLAKPNEQFF. CDR3 nucleotides: TGTGCCAGCAGCTTCAGGCTAGCGAAACCCAATGAGCAGTTCTTC.

The J gene is TRBJ2-1, the V gene TRBV7-4, with 11 nucleotides matching TRBD2. Trimming cost V 4 bases and J 1 base; bases outside gene matches: 6. CDR1 and CDR2 (germline): SGHVT, SQSDAQ. The CDR3 spans 17 residues. CDR3 nucleotide sequence: TGTGCCAGCAGCTACCCTAGCGGGAGGTTTTCCTACAATGAGCAGTTCTTC. Translated, it gives CASSYPSGRFSYNEQFF.

This clonotype was recorded a few times. V is TRBV2 and J is TRBJ1-1; D remains ambiguous. Trimming cost V 4 bases and J 1 base, with 7 bases left between them. This CDR3 is built from 13 residues. Per the germline V gene, CDR1 is SNHLY and CDR2 is FYNNEI. The CDR3 DNA reads TGTGCCAGCAGTGTACTCTGGAACACTGAAGCTTTCTTT. Protein sequence: CASSVLWNTEAFF. Using reference TRBV2 and TRBJ1-1 for the parts outside the CDR3, the full variable domain is EPEVTQTPSHQVTQMGQEVILRCVPISNHLYFYWYRQILGQKVEFLVSFYNNEISEKSEIFDDQFSVERPDGSNFTLKIRSTKLEDSAMYFCASSVLWNTEAFFGQGTRLTVV.

This clonotype occurred a few times. V and J are TRBV5-1 and TRBJ1-2, with D possibly matching TRBD1 (5 bases). V gave up 6 bases and J gave up 7 bases, with 22 bases separating them. This CDR3 comprises 15 residues. Germline V gene lookup returns CDR1 SGHRS and CDR2 YFSETQ. The CDR3 loop reads CASTPGPGRAGGYTF. The CDR3 DNA is TGCGCCAGCACCCCGGGGCCCGGCAGGGCCGGTGGCTACACCTTC. The full variable domain, rest sourced from reference TRBV5-1 and TRBJ1-2, is KAGVTQTPRYLIKTRGQQVTLSCSPISGHRSVSWYQQTPGQGLQFLFEYFSETQRNKGNFPGRFSGRQFSNSRSEMNVSTLELGDSALYLCASTPGPGRAGGYTFGSGTRLTVV.

The V gene is TRBV4-2, the J gene TRBJ2-1; D gene uncertain. Germline V lookup: CDR1 LGHNA, CDR2 YNFKEQ. The ends were cut back, 0 bases at V and 6 bases at J, with 9 bases in the middle. The CDR3 covers 14 residues. CDR3 coding DNA: TGTGCCAGCAGCCAAGATCAGGCTAGCAATGAGCAGTTCTTC. This gives the protein CASSQDQASNEQFF.

This clonotype was seen many times. CDR3 sequence (DNA): TGTGCCAGCCGACCGGGGGAGGCCGCGTCGGAGCAGTTCTTC. It specifies CASRPGEAASEQFF. The chain combines TRBV6-2 or TRBV6-3 with TRBJ2-1; D is possibly TRBD2 (6 bases). CDR1 is MNHEY and CDR2 is SVGEGT in the germline V gene. This CDR3 region has 14 residues. The V end lost 8 bases, the J end lost 10 bases, and 21 bases lay between the germline ends.

The CDR3 region has the DNA TGTGCCAGCAGTTCCGACAGGCGGGGTGAGCAGTTCTTC. As protein: CASSSDRRGEQFF. The chain employs TRBV6-5 and TRBJ2-1; D may correspond to TRBD1 or TRBD2 (6 bases each). Trimming took 4 bases from V and 9 from J, leaving 13 bases between them. This CDR3 has 13 residues. Germline loops: CDR1 MNHEY, CDR2 SVGAGI.

CDR3 nucleotides: TGTGCCATCAGTTTGGACAGGAAAGACTATGGCTACACCTTC. Its protein product is CAISLDRKDYGYTF. V and J are TRBV10-3 and TRBJ1-2, with 7 bases that match TRBD1. The CDR3 is 14 amino acids. Germline values: CDR1 ENHRY, CDR2 SYGVKD. The trim removed 5 bases at V and 3 bases at J, leaving 6 bases unmatched.